A selection of T cell receptor beta chains follows, all from one sample in a study of response to subunit inactivated influenza vaccine. TCRdb re-derived calls from the RT-PCR reads in MiXCR, one entry per CDR3 protein. The sample holds roughly 460,000 distinct CDR3 sequences; 9.5% to 13% are singletons and the top ten take approximately 12%. This specimen consisted of PBMCs from blood, obtained 45 days after vaccination. The receptors stem from a man aged 50-59 years who received an inactivated influenza vaccine. Both conserved end residues are part of each CDR3. A D gene is named only where the DNA matches it firmly. For some rows the clone size is stated as once, few or many, or as a class when expanded; others skip it.

V gene	D gene	clone size	J gene	CDR3 DNA	CDR3 protein
TRBV5-5	-	many	TRBJ2-1	TGTGCCAGCAGCCGCCTGAGTTCTTCCTACAATGAGCAGTTCTTC	CASSRLSSSYNEQFF
TRBV3-1	TRBD2	many	TRBJ2-1	TGTGCCAGCGCAATAGCGGGGGAGCAGTTCTTC	CASAIAGEQFF
TRBV10-3	TRBD2	few	TRBJ2-5	TGTGCCATCAGGCCCGGGGCTAGCGGGCCCATGGGGACCCAGTACTTC	CAIRPGASGPMGTQYF
TRBV5-5	TRBD2	few	TRBJ2-1	TGTGCCAGCAGCTTGGCTGGGCTAGCGGGGGGTGTTTACAATGAGCAGTTCTTC	CASSLAGLAGGVYNEQFF
TRBV5-1	-	many	TRBJ2-3	TGCGCCAGCAGCTTACAGGGAGTGACAGATACGCAGTATTTT	CASSLQGVTDTQYF
TRBV4-2	TRBD1	many	TRBJ2-3	TGTGCCAGCAGCCATTCCCAGGGGGCTCTCACAGATACGCAGTATTTT	CASSHSQGALTDTQYF
TRBV6-1	-	few	TRBJ2-7	TGTGCCAGCAGTATGACGGATGTCTACGAGCAGTACTTC	CASSMTDVYEQYF
TRBV7-9	TRBD2	-	TRBJ2-7	TGTGCCAGCAGCTTAGCGGGACTAGCGAGCGAGCAGTACTTC	CASSLAGLASEQYF
TRBV20-1	TRBD1	-	TRBJ2-3	TGCAGTGCTAGAACAGGGGGAGTCACAGATACGCAGTATTTT	CSARTGGVTDTQYF
TRBV11-2	TRBD1	-	TRBJ2-1	TGTGCCAGCAGCTTAGTCGGGACAGGGGGCGCCGGGTCCTACAATGAGCAGTTCTTC	CASSLVGTGGAGSYNEQFF
TRBV7-2	-	-	TRBJ1-1	TGTGCCAGCAGCTCCCCGTTAGGGGAAGCTTTCTTT	CASSSPLGEAFF
TRBV7-9	TRBD1	few	TRBJ2-3	TGTGCCAGCAGCCCCCCCGGACAGGGGCAGTATTTT	CASSPPGQGQYF
TRBV9	TRBD2	many	TRBJ2-1	TGTGCCAGCAGCGTAGCCGGGACTATGGGGAATGAGCAGTTCTTC	CASSVAGTMGNEQFF
TRBV30	TRBD2	few	TRBJ2-7	TGTGCCTGGAGTCCTAGCGGGAGCCCCTACGAGCAGTACTTC	CAWSPSGSPYEQYF
TRBV5-1	-	many	TRBJ2-5	TGCGCCAGCAGCCAGGGCCGGGAGACCCAGTACTTC	CASSQGRETQYF
TRBV28	-	few	TRBJ2-5	TGTGCCAGCAGTTTATCTGAACGAGTACCCCAGTACTTC	CASSLSERVPQYF
TRBV12-3/TRBV12-4	TRBD2	many	TRBJ2-5	TGTGCCAGCAGTTTAAGCGGGGAAGAGACCCAGTACTTC	CASSLSGEETQYF
TRBV6-5	TRBD2	-	TRBJ2-1	TGTGCCAGCAGCTACGCGGGACTAGCCTACAATGAGCAGTTCTTC	CASSYAGLAYNEQFF
TRBV6-1	TRBD2	-	TRBJ2-7	TGTGCCAGCAGAAATTCCGCGGGGGGGACCTACGAGCAGTACTTC	CASRNSAGGTYEQYF
TRBV12-3/TRBV12-4	-	-	TRBJ2-1	TGTGCCAGCATCATCGGGAGTAGGAACGACAATGAGCAGTTCTTC	CASIIGSRNDNEQFF
TRBV29-1	-	many	TRBJ2-7	TGCAGCGCCGCCAGCTCGTACGAGCAGTACTTC	CSAASSYEQYF
TRBV3-1	TRBD2	-	TRBJ2-5	TGTGCCAGCAGCCGAGACGGGAGGGGAGAGACCCAGTACTTC	CASSRDGRGETQYF
TRBV5-1	TRBD2	-	TRBJ2-3	TGCGCCAGCAGACCGGGGGGAGGTACAGATACGCAGTATTTT	CASRPGGGTDTQYF
TRBV7-9	-	-	TRBJ2-7	TGTGCCAGCAGCCTTGGCAGGGACCACTACGAGCAGTACTTC	CASSLGRDHYEQYF